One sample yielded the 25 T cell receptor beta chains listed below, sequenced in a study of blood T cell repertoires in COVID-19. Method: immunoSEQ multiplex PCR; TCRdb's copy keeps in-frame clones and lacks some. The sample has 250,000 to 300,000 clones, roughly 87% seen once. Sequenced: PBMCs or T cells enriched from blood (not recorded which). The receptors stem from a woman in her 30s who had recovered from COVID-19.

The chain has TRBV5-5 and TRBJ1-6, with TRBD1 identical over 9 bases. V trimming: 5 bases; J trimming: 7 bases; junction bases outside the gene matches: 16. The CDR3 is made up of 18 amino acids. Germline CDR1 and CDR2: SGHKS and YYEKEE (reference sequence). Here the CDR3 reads CASSQGGTGNWRNSPLHF. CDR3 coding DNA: TGTGCCAGCAGTCAGGGTGGGACAGGGAATTGGAGGAATTCACCCCTCCACTTT.

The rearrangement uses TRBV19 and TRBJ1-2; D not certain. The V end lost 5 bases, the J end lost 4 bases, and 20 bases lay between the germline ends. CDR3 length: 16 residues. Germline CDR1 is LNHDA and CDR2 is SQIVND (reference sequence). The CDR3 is CASSRRWGDHTYGYTF. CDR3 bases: TGTGCCAGTAGTCGACGTTGGGGAGATCATACCTATGGCTACACCTTC.

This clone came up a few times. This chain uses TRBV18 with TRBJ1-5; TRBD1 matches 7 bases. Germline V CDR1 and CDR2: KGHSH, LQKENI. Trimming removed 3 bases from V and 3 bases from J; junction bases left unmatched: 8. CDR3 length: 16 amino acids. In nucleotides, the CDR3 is TGTGCCAGCTCACCTTTTTGGACAGGTAACAATCAGCCCCAGCATTTT. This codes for CASSPFWTGNNQPQHF. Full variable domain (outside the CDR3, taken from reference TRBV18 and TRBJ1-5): NAGVMQNPRHLVRRRGQEARLRCSPMKGHSHVYWYRQLPEEGLKFMVYLQKENIIDESGMPKERFSAEFPKEGPSILRIQQVVRGDSAAYFCASSPFWTGNNQPQHFGDGTRLSIL.

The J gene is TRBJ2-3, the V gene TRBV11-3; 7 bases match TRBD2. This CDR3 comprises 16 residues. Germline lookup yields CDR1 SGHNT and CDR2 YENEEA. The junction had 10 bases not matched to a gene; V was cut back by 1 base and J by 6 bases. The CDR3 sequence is CASSLAPWEGGDTQYF. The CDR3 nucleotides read TGTGCCAGCAGCTTAGCCCCCTGGGAGGGAGGGGATACGCAGTATTTT. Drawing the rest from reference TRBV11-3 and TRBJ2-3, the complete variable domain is EAGVVQSPRYKIIEKKQPVAFWCNPISGHNTLYWYLQNLGQGPELLIRYENEEAVDDSQLPKDRFSAERLKGVDSTLKIQPAELGDSAVYLCASSLAPWEGGDTQYFGPGTRLTVL.

The CDR3 protein is CASSFQGQGKNTEAFF. In nucleotides, the CDR3 is TGTGCCAGCAGTTTTCAGGGTCAGGGCAAGAACACTGAAGCTTTCTTT. V and J are TRBV28 and TRBJ1-1, with D possibly being TRBD1 (5 bases). Per germline, CDR1 MDHEN and CDR2 SYDVKM. V was pared by 3 bases and J by 1 base, with 15 bases between. The CDR3 covers 16 residues.

The CDR3 region is CASSSHGGDTEAFF. DNA for the CDR3: TGTGCCAGCAGTTCCCACGGGGGGGACACTGAAGCTTTCTTT. This chain connects TRBV28 to TRBJ1-1, with D perhaps matching TRBD1 (5 bases). CDR3 length equals 14 residues. Germline V gene lookup returns CDR1 MDHEN and CDR2 SYDVKM. The V end lost 4 bases, the J end lost 3 bases, and 12 bases lay between the germline ends.

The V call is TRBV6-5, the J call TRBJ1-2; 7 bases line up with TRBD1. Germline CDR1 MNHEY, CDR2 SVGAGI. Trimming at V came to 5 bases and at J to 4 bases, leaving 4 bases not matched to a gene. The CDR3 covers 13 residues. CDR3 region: CASSPQGVYGYTF. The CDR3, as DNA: TGTGCCAGCAGTCCTCAGGGGGTCTATGGCTACACCTTC.

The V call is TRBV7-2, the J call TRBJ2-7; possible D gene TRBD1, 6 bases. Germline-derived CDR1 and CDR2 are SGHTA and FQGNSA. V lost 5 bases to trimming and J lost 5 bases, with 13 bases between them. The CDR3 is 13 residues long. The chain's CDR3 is CASSAQGIHEQYF. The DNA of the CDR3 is TGTGCCAGCAGCGCACAGGGCATCCACGAGCAGTACTTC.

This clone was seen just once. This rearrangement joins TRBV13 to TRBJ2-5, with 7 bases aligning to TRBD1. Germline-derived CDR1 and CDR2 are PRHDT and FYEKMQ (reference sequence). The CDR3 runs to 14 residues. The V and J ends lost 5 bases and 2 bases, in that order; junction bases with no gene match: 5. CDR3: CASSETGVQETQYF. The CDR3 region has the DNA TGTGCCAGCAGCGAAACAGGGGTTCAAGAGACCCAGTACTTC.

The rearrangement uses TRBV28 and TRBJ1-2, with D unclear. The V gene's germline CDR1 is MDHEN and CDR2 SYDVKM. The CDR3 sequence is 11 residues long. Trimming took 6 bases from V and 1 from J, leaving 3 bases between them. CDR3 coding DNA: TGTGCCAGCAGCTATAACTATGGCTACACCTTC. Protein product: CASSYNYGYTF.

The CDR3 DNA follows: TGTGCCAGCAGCAAATACCACAGGGTCCTCCATGGCTACACCTTC. This sequence encodes CASSKYHRVLHGYTF. The genes are TRBV21-1 and TRBJ1-2; TRBD1 is taken as the D call from the table, unchecked against the DNA. TRBV21-1 is deemed a pseudogene. This CDR3 contains 15 residues.

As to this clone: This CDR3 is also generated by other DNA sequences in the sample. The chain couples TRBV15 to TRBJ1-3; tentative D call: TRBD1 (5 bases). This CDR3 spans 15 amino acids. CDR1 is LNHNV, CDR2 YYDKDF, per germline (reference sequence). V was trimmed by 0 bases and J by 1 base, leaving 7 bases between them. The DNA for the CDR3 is TGTGCCACCAGCAGAGATAGGGGTTCTGGAAACACCATATATTTT. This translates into CATSRDRGSGNTIYF.

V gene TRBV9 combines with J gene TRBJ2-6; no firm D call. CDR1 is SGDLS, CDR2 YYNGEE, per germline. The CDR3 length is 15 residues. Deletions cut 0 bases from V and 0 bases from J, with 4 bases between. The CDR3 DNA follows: TGTGCCAGCAGCGTAGACAACTCTGGGGCCAACGTCCTGACTTTC. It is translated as CASSVDNSGANVLTF.

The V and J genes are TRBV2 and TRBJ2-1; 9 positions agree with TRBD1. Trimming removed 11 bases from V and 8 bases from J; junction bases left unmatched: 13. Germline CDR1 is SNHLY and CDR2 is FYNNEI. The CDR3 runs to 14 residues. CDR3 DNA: TGTGCCGGGACCGGGACAGGGAGCCTCGATGAGCAGTTCTTC. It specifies CAGTGTGSLDEQFF.

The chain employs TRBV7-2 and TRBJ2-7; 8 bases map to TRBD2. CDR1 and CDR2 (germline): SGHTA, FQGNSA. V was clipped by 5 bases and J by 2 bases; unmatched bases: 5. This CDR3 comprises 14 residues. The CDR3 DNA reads TGTGCCAGCAGCCTCGCGGGGGGCCCCTACGAGCAGTACTTC. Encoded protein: CASSLAGGPYEQYF.

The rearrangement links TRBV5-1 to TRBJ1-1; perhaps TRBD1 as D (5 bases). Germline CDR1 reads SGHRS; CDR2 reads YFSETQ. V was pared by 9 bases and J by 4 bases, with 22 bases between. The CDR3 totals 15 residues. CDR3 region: CATAELPLGGTEAFF. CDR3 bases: TGCGCCACCGCCGAGCTCCCGTTGGGGGGCACTGAAGCTTTCTTT.

The DNA for the CDR3 is TGTGCCAGAACGGGGTATGGTCCGATCTACGAGCAGTACTTC. It is translated as CARTGYGPIYEQYF. The V and J genes are TRBV5-3 and TRBJ2-7; D might be TRBD2 (5 bases). TRBV5-3 carries the ORF label, with uncertain function. The CDR3 consists of 14 residues. The germline V and J ends were trimmed by 6 bases and 3 bases, with 16 bases remaining between them.

This CDR3 is CASSPGYMNTEAFF. As DNA, the CDR3 is TGTGCCAGCAGCCCGGGTTACATGAACACTGAAGCTTTCTTT. The chain is built from TRBV5-6 and TRBJ1-1; D call uncertain. The V end was cut by 4 bases, the J end by 0 bases, with 10 bases between. Germline V gene lookup returns CDR1 SGHDT and CDR2 YYEEEE. This CDR3 comprises 14 residues. Supplemented by reference TRBV5-6 and TRBJ1-1, the full variable domain reads DAGVTQSPTHLIKTRGQQVTLRCSPKSGHDTVSWYQQALGQGPQFIFQYYEEEERQRGNFPDRFSGHQFPNYSSELNVNALLLGDSALYLCASSPGYMNTEAFFGQGTRLTVV.

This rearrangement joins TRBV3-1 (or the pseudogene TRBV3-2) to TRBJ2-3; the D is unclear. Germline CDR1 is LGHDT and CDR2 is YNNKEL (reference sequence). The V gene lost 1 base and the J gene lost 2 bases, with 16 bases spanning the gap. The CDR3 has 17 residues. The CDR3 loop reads CASSQVTGRWYTDTQYF. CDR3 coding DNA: TGTGCCAGCAGCCAAGTAACGGGTCGTTGGTACACAGATACGCAGTATTTT.

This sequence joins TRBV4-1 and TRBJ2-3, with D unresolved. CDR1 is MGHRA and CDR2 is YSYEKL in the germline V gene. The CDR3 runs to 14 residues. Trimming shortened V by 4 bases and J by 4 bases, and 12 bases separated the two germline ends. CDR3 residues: CASSPSSGPDTQYF. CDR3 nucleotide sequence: TGCGCCAGCAGCCCTTCAAGTGGGCCAGATACGCAGTATTTT.

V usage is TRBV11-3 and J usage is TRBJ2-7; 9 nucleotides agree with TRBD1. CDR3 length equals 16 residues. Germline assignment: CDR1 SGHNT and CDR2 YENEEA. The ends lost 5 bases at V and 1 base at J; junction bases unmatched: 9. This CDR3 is CASSLLPGQGSYEQYF. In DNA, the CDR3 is TGTGCCAGCAGCCTCCTTCCGGGACAGGGATCCTACGAGCAGTACTTC.

The CDR3 sequence is CAWSASGTGVVPNYGYTF. The CDR3 nucleotides are TGTGCCTGGAGTGCTTCCGGGACAGGGGTGGTTCCCAATTATGGCTACACCTTC. This chain connects TRBV30 to TRBJ1-2; 10 bases align to TRBD1. CDR1 is GTSNPN, CDR2 SVGIG, per germline (reference sequence). The V gene end was trimmed by 1 base and the J gene end by 5 bases; junction bases not matched to a gene: 16. CDR3 length: 18 amino acids.

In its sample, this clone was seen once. For the CDR3, the DNA is TGCGCCAGCAGCCAAGCCGGGCCAGGGGTCTCTGGGGCCAACGTCCTGACTTTC. As protein: CASSQAGPGVSGANVLTF. The chain is built from TRBV4-1 and TRBJ2-6; tentative D call: TRBD1 (6 bases). This CDR3 is 18 amino acids long. V was trimmed by 1 base and J by 0 bases, leaving 13 bases between them. The germline CDR1 and CDR2 sequences are MGHRA and YSYEKL.

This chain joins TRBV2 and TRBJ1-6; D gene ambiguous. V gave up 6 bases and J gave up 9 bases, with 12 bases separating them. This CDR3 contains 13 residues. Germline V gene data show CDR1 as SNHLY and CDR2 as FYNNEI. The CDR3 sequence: CASSGGWVSPLHF. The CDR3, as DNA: TGTGCCAGCAGCGGAGGGTGGGTTTCACCCCTCCACTTT.

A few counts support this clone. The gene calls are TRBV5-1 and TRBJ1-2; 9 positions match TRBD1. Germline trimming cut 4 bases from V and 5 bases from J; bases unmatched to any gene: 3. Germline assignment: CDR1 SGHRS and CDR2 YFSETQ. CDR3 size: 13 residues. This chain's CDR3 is CASSQTGGYGYTF. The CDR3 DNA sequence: TGCGCCAGCAGCCAGACAGGGGGTTATGGCTACACCTTC.